This TCR beta chain originates from a study of blood T cell repertoires in COVID-19. Study context: Sites across the United States, Italy and Spain contributed samples from acute and convalescent COVID-19. Nucleic acid was either cDNA or gDNA, and it came from T cells, B-cell-depleted T cells, or PBMCs.

Repertoires were generated with immunoSEQ multiplex PCR, while TCRdb's copy carries only in-frame clones and drops some. Counted here are around 160,000 clones, roughly 93% occurring once; the ten biggest clones make up less than 2%. Followed over time, Seattle patients had been enrolled while infection was active. Trimming pared 8 bases from V and 0 bases from J, leaving 21 bases between. CDR3 length: 17 residues. The germline gives CDR1 MNHEY, CDR2 SMNVEV (reference sequence). The sequence came from a woman in her fifties or sixties with COVID-19, enrolled during active disease. Input material: peripheral blood. The chain employs TRBV27 and TRBJ2-3; no reliable D call. The CDR3 sequence: CASSWSWQDPSTDTQYF. The CDR3 DNA reads as TGTGCCAGCTCCTGGTCGTGGCAGGATCCTAGCACAGATACGCAGTATTTT.